This is a list of T cell receptor beta chains from one sample in a study of CD8+ T cells in alopecia areata. The data were produced by immunoSEQ multiplex PCR, yet TCRdb's version contains in-frame clones alone and is incomplete. The table has approximately 140,000 clones, roughly four fifths seen once. The specimen comprised CD8+ T cells sorted from blood, sampled at week 4, from a patient treated with tofacitinib. The receptors come from a human donor with alopecia areata. Each CDR3 is given with its conserved first and last residue. Fields, in order: clone size, V gene, D gene, J gene, CDR3 protein, CDR3 DNA. D genes are given only for firm matches. For some rows the clone size is stated as once, few or many, or as a class when expanded; others skip it.

abundance: NA; v_gene: TRBV5-1; d_gene: NA; j_gene: TRBJ2-1; CDR3aa: CASSLKGSSSYNEQFF; CDR3nt: TGCGCCAGCAGCTTGAAGGGCTCCAGCTCCTACAATGAGCAGTTCTTC
abundance: NA; v_gene: TRBV2; d_gene: TRBD2; j_gene: TRBJ2-1; CDR3aa: CASSESPSGTHNEQFF; CDR3nt: TGTGCCAGCAGTGAATCGCCTAGCGGGACCCACAATGAGCAGTTCTTC
abundance: NA; v_gene: TRBV11-2; d_gene: TRBD2; j_gene: TRBJ2-7; CDR3aa: CASSDGTSEQYF; CDR3nt: TGTGCCAGCAGCGACGGGACTAGCGAGCAGTACTTC
abundance: NA; v_gene: TRBV4-1; d_gene: NA; j_gene: TRBJ2-7; CDR3aa: CASSQEEGQIYEQYF; CDR3nt: TGCGCCAGCAGCCAAGAAGAGGGACAAATCTACGAGCAGTACTTC
abundance: NA; v_gene: TRBV2; d_gene: TRBD2; j_gene: TRBJ2-1; CDR3aa: CASSEGTSGGNEQFF; CDR3nt: TGTGCCAGCAGTGAAGGGACTAGCGGGGGGAATGAGCAGTTCTTC
abundance: NA; v_gene: TRBV4-3; d_gene: NA; j_gene: TRBJ2-3; CDR3aa: CASSQDRGEVTDTQYF; CDR3nt: TGCGCCAGCAGCCAAGATAGGGGGGAGGTAACAGATACGCAGTATTTT
abundance: NA; v_gene: TRBV6-5; d_gene: NA; j_gene: TRBJ2-3; CDR3aa: CASSYGAGDPDTQYF; CDR3nt: TGTGCCAGCAGTTACGGGGCAGGGGATCCAGATACGCAGTATTTT
abundance: few; v_gene: TRBV7-9; d_gene: TRBD2; j_gene: TRBJ2-3; CDR3aa: CASSRTGLAGWTDTQYF; CDR3nt: TGTGCCAGCAGCCGGACAGGACTAGCGGGATGGACAGATACGCAGTATTTT
abundance: once; v_gene: TRBV29-1; d_gene: TRBD1; j_gene: TRBJ2-1; CDR3aa: CSVEVTGQGAYEQFF; CDR3nt: TGCAGCGTTGAAGTCACGGGACAGGGGGCCTATGAGCAGTTCTTC
abundance: NA; v_gene: TRBV7-9; d_gene: NA; j_gene: TRBJ2-7; CDR3aa: CASSLEDRERIDEQYF; CDR3nt: TGTGCCAGCAGCTTAGAAGACCGGGAACGGATCGACGAGCAGTACTTC
abundance: NA; v_gene: TRBV7-2; d_gene: NA; j_gene: TRBJ1-1; CDR3aa: CASSSRTAMNTEAFF; CDR3nt: TGTGCCAGCAGCTCCAGGACAGCCATGAACACTGAAGCTTTCTTT